What follows are 28 T cell receptor beta chains derived from one specimen sequenced in a study of metastatic and nonmetastatic thyroid tumors. Prior to thyroid surgery, none of the patients had received any treatment. TCRdb re-called the PCR reads through MiXCR. The sample lists about 92,000 clones, about 16% occurring once. Sample: blood. These receptors were taken from a female donor with papillary thyroid cancer or a benign thyroid nodule (not recorded which). Some clones in this sample may be carry-over from other donors' samples.

This clone was counted a single time. Given a much more abundant clone one base away, this may be a read error. The J gene is TRBJ2-4, the V gene TRBV11-2, with 11 bases aligning to TRBD2. Judging by the DNA end, TRBJ2-1 fits better; the J call may be wrong. This CDR3 has 21 residues. The germline gives CDR1 SGHAT, CDR2 FQNNGV. CDR3 amino acids: CASSPPTIAGGLAATANEQFF. The DNA for the CDR3 is TGTGCCAGCAGCCCGCCGACCATAGCGGGGGGGCTAGCCGCAACGGCCAATGAGCAGTTCTTC.

With respect to this clone: One base away lies a much larger clone, so this may be a sequencing read error. This CDR3 is also generated by other DNA sequences in the sample. This rearrangement joins TRBV20-1 to TRBJ2-7; D is unclear. The V end lost 6 bases, the J end lost 2 bases, and 11 bases lay between the germline ends. The CDR3 loop spans 12 amino acids. Per germline, CDR1 DFQATT and CDR2 SNEGSKA (reference sequence). The CDR3 reads CSAGGSTYEQYF. The CDR3 DNA is TGCAGTGCGGGTGGTTCGACCTACGAGCAGTACTTC.

This clone has a count of ten or more. The chain recombines TRBV4-2 with TRBJ1-3, with D possibly TRBD1 on 6 matching bases. This CDR3 has 15 amino acids. The V gene lost 2 bases and the J gene lost 4 bases, with 12 bases spanning the gap. The germline V gene has CDR1 LGHNA and CDR2 YNFKEQ. The CDR3 coding sequence is TGTGCCAGCAGCCAAAAGGGTCAGGGGGGAAACACCATATATTTT. It is translated as CASSQKGQGGNTIYF.

This clone was observed a few times. This chain connects TRBV20-1 to TRBJ2-4, with D perhaps TRBD1 or TRBD2 (6 bases each). CDR3 length: 15 amino acids. V lost 5 bases and J lost 2, with 16 bases in between. Germline V gene lookup returns CDR1 DFQATT and CDR2 SNEGSKA (reference sequence). CDR3 DNA sequence: TGCAGTGCTCCCCATTCTGGGGGGCCCAAAAACATTCAGTACTTC. Translation: CSAPHSGGPKNIQYF.

As concerns this clone: Just one base apart from a much larger clone, this may be a read error. The chain links TRBV5-5 to TRBJ1-1, with 7 nucleotides matching TRBD1. V gave up 6 bases and J gave up 9 bases; unmatched junction bases: 17. Germline V gene data show CDR1 as SGHKS and CDR2 as YYEKEE (reference sequence). CDR3 length: 15 residues. The CDR3 nucleotides read TGTGCCAGCACCCAGGGGGGGCTAGGGAGGACTAAAGCTTTCTTT. Encoded protein: CASTQGGLGRTKAFF.

This clone showed up many times. This rearrangement joins TRBV18 to TRBJ1-1; tentative D call: TRBD1 (5 bases). Looked up from germline, CDR1 is KGHSH and CDR2 is LQKENI. The CDR3 is 15 residues long. V dropped 3 bases and J dropped 6 bases, with 17 bases sitting between them. The DNA for the CDR3 is TGTGCCAGCTCACCCACCTTTGACAGACTTTCTGAAGCTTTCTTT. It encodes CASSPTFDRLSEAFF.

The V gene is TRBV5-1, the J gene TRBJ1-2; no clear D gene. The germline CDR1 and CDR2 sequences are SGHRS and YFSETQ. CDR3 length equals 15 residues. Trimming stripped 0 bases from V and 7 bases from J, with 16 bases between. The CDR3, as DNA: TGCGCCAGCAGCTTGGGTGAGAACACTTCCGGTGGCTACACCTTC. Protein sequence: CASSLGENTSGGYTF.

The chain has TRBV7-3 and TRBJ2-1; D possibly uses TRBD1 or TRBD2 (6 bases each). V lost 1 base, J lost 7 bases, and 26 bases lay in between. Germline assignment: CDR1 SGHTA and CDR2 FQGTGA. The CDR3 runs 19 residues. CDR3 amino acids: CASSLMVVGWGAFSNEQFF. In DNA form, the CDR3 reads TGTGCCAGCAGCTTAATGGTGGTCGGCTGGGGGGCCTTTTCGAATGAGCAGTTCTTC. The entire variable domain, with the rest obtained from reference TRBV7-3 and TRBJ2-1, is as follows: GAGVSQTPSNKVTEKGKYVELRCDPISGHTALYWYRQSLGQGPEFLIYFQGTGAADDSGLPNDRFFAVRPEGSVSTLKIQRTERGDSAVYLCASSLMVVGWGAFSNEQFFGPGTRLTVL.

A few counts support this clone. Compared with germline, one end of the junction differs, possibly owing to a read error. J is TRBJ2-7 and V is TRBV6-1, with 7 positions matching TRBD1. Germline CDR1 reads MNHNS; CDR2 reads SASEGT. The CDR3 extends over 15 amino acids. CDR3 DNA sequence: TGTACCAGCAGTGTTGCGGCAGGGGGACACTACGATCAGTACTTC. Protein product: CTSSVAAGGHYDQYF.

This clone was counted only a few times. This likely comes from a read error, as the CDR3 has no conserved phenylalanine or tryptophan at its end. This chain joins TRBV24-1 and TRBJ2-1; 7 nucleotides agree with TRBD1. J lost 0 bases, V lost 4 bases, and 5 bases had no gene match. Germline V CDR1 and CDR2: KGHDR, SFDVKD. This CDR3 contains 16 residues. The CDR3 DNA is TGTGCCACCAGTGAACCGGGACAGAACTCCTACAATGAGCAGTTCCTC. Translation: CATSEPGQNSYNEQFL.

The chain joins TRBV9 to TRBJ2-3; TRBD2 matches at 10 bases. The germline V gene has CDR1 SGDLS and CDR2 YYNGEE. Germline trimming cut 0 bases from V and 4 bases from J; bases unmatched to any gene: 2. The CDR3 length is 15 residues. The CDR3 is CASSVAGTSADTQYF. CDR3 DNA sequence: TGTGCCAGCAGCGTAGCGGGGACTAGCGCAGATACGCAGTATTTT.

Ten or more counts support this clone. J is TRBJ2-1 and V is TRBV9; the match to TRBD2 covers 8 bases. Germline V gives CDR1 SGDLS, CDR2 YYNGEE. CDR3 length: 17 amino acids. The J segment lost 4 bases and the V segment lost 0 bases, leaving 9 bases of the junction unmatched. CDR3 sequence: CASSVVEGGGSYNEQFF. Written as DNA, the CDR3 is TGTGCCAGCAGCGTAGTTGAGGGCGGGGGGTCTTACAATGAGCAGTTCTTC.

Worth noting for this clone: This could be a read error, since a much larger clone is one nucleotide away. V and J are TRBV18 and TRBJ1-3; no firm D call. The V end was cut by 0 bases, the J end by 1 base, with 7 bases between. CDR3 length: 15 residues. Germline CDR1 KGHSH, CDR2 LQKENI. In nucleotides, the CDR3 is TGTGCCAGCTCACCACCGGTCAGATCTGGAAACACCATATATTTT. Its translation is CASSPPVRSGNTIYF.

Details on this clone: This may be a read error, as it is one base from a much larger clone. The rearrangement links TRBV18 to TRBJ1-3; D unresolved. CDR3 length equals 15 residues. Germline CDR1 is KGHSH and CDR2 is LQKENI. The CDR3 DNA follows: TGTGCCAGCTCACCTACGCTTGGCTCTGTAAACACCATATATTTT. Protein sequence: CASSPTLGSVNTIYF.

This clone appeared many times. With a much larger clone just one base away, this may be a read error. The chain carries TRBV6-1 and TRBJ2-1; D unresolved. Germline-derived CDR1 and CDR2 are MNHNS and SASEGT. The CDR3 totals 15 residues. The CDR3 loop is CASAPSRYSYNGQFF. The DNA of the CDR3 is TGTGCCAGCGCACCCAGCCGATACTCCTACAATGGGCAGTTCTTC.

The sample holds many counts of this clone. This chain links TRBV28 with TRBJ2-7; a possible D gene is TRBD1 (6 bases). This CDR3 has 14 amino acids. Germline CDR1 reads MDHEN; CDR2 reads SYDVKM. The germline V and J ends were trimmed by 7 bases and 1 base, with 14 bases remaining between them. CDR3 nucleotide sequence: TGTGCCAGCACCACGGCACAGGGATCCTACGAGCAGTACTTC. It specifies CASTTAQGSYEQYF. The whole variable domain, remainder taken from reference TRBV28 and TRBJ2-7, is DVKVTQSSRYLVKRTGEKVFLECVQDMDHENMFWYRQDPGLGLRLIYFSYDVKMKEKGDIPEGYSVSREKKERFSLILESASTNQTSMYLCASTTAQGSYEQYFGPGTRLTVT.

This clone was seen many times. The V call is TRBV19, the J call TRBJ2-7; 10 nucleotides match TRBD1. The CDR3 covers 15 residues. V shed 2 bases, J shed 7 bases, and the junction held 8 bases outside the gene matches. Germline CDR1 and CDR2: LNHDA and SQIVND (reference sequence). The CDR3 DNA sequence: TGTGCCAGTAGTATATTCGGGACAGGGGTCGGTGAGCAGTACTTC. Translating it yields CASSIFGTGVGEQYF.

The chain has TRBV7-2 and TRBJ1-1, with 11 nucleotides matching TRBD1. V shed 6 bases, J shed 11 bases, and the junction held 11 bases outside the gene matches. Germline lookup yields CDR1 SGHTA and CDR2 FQGNSA. CDR3 length: 14 amino acids. DNA for the CDR3: TGTGCCAGCAGTACGGACAGGGGGCTGTCGGAGGCTTTCTTT. Translating gives CASSTDRGLSEAFF.

The gene calls are TRBV30 and TRBJ2-5; TRBD2 is a possible D gene (5 bases). The CDR3 contains 16 residues. The V gene's germline CDR1 is GTSNPN and CDR2 SVGIG (reference sequence). V lost 1 base and J lost 0, with 15 bases in between. The CDR3 region has the DNA TGTGCCTGGAGTGCTGGAACTATCGGGGACCAAGAGACCCAGTACTTC. This codes for CAWSAGTIGDQETQYF. Filled out from reference TRBV30 and TRBJ2-5, the complete variable domain reads SQTIHQWPATLVQPVGSPLSLECTVEGTSNPNLYWYRQAAGRGLQLLFYSVGIGQISSEVPQNLSASRPQDRQFILSSKKLLLSDSGFYLCAWSAGTIGDQETQYFGPGTRLLVL.

This clone was detected ten times or more. This chain uses TRBV5-1 with TRBJ2-6; the match to TRBD1 covers 8 bases. CDR1 and CDR2 (germline): SGHRS, YFSETQ. The J segment lost 2 bases and the V segment lost 5 bases, leaving 9 bases of the junction unmatched. The length of the CDR3 is 17 residues. The CDR3 nucleotides read TGCGCCAGCAGGTATAAGGGACAGGTCCCTGGGGCCAACGTCCTGACTTTC. It encodes CASRYKGQVPGANVLTF.

V is TRBV5-6 and J is TRBJ2-5; 9 nucleotides line up with TRBD2. This CDR3 comprises 15 residues. Trimming at V came to 1 base and at J to 5 bases, leaving 6 bases not matched to a gene. CDR1 SGHDT and CDR2 YYEEEE come from the germline V gene. The chain's CDR3 is CASSLPAGGRETQYF. The CDR3 coding sequence is TGTGCCAGCAGCTTGCCAGCGGGGGGCCGGGAGACCCAGTACTTC. Together with reference TRBV5-6 and TRBJ2-5, the CDR3 gives the full variable domain: DAGVTQSPTHLIKTRGQQVTLRCSPKSGHDTVSWYQQALGQGPQFIFQYYEEEERQRGNFPDRFSGHQFPNYSSELNVNALLLGDSALYLCASSLPAGGRETQYFGPGTRLLVL.

This clone has a count of ten or more. The chain recombines TRBV6-5 with TRBJ1-1, with D maybe TRBD1 (6 bases). Germline V CDR1 and CDR2: MNHEY, SVGAGI. V lost 2 bases and J lost 7, with 20 bases in between. The CDR3 loop spans 16 amino acids. Here the CDR3 DNA reads TGTGCCAGCAGTTACCAGGGGTTCGACGCCTTCGGTGAAGCTTTCTTT. Its translation is CASSYQGFDAFGEAFF.

This clone appeared many times. V is TRBV10-3 and J is TRBJ2-3; possible D gene TRBD1, 5 bases. The CDR3 covers 14 residues. From germline, CDR1 is ENHRY and CDR2 SYGVKD. V was cut by 3 bases and J by 4 bases, with 11 bases left in between. The CDR3 nucleotides read TGTGCCATCAGTGATCAAGGGGTGGCAGATACGCAGTATTTT. This translates into CAISDQGVADTQYF.

In this sample, this clone turned up many times. The gene calls are TRBV5-1 and TRBJ2-2, with 10 positions matching TRBD2. CDR3 length: 18 amino acids. The germline CDR1 and CDR2 sequences are SGHRS and YFSETQ. Trimming cost V 3 bases and J 0 bases; bases outside gene matches: 8. CDR3 sequence reads: CASSWRSSGGPNTGELFF. As DNA, the CDR3 is TGCGCCAGCAGCTGGCGTTCTAGCGGGGGCCCGAACACCGGGGAGCTGTTTTTT.

As to this clone: A clone one base away is much larger, so this may be a read error. The chain recombines TRBV19 with TRBJ2-6; 7 bases map to TRBD1. The J segment lost 6 bases and the V segment lost 6 bases, leaving 8 bases of the junction unmatched. The germline CDR1 and CDR2 sequences are LNHDA and SQIVND (reference sequence). This CDR3 spans 15 amino acids. The CDR3 region has the DNA TGTGCCAGTAGCGAGGGGGCGGGCGTGGCCAACGTCCTGACTTTC. Its translation: CASSEGAGVANVLTF.

The CDR3 sequence: CSARDRRKRSTDTQYF. The CDR3 DNA reads TGCAGTGCTAGAGATAGGAGGAAGAGGAGCACAGATACGCAGTATTTT. The chain is built from TRBV20-1 and TRBJ2-3, with a tentative D call TRBD2 (5 bases). Germline CDR1 reads DFQATT; CDR2 reads SNEGSKA (reference sequence). The CDR3 runs to 16 residues. V shed 0 bases and J shed 0 bases, with 13 bases lying between them.

This clone has at least ten counts. CDR3 nucleotides: TGTGCCAGCAGCTTTGGGGTCCCCGCATACACTGAAGCTTTCTTT. This gives the protein CASSFGVPAYTEAFF. The chain is built from TRBV5-5 and TRBJ1-1; D unclear. With 2 bases removed from V and 3 bases from J, the gap between germline ends came to 14 bases. This CDR3 comprises 15 residues. In germline, CDR1 is SGHKS, CDR2 YYEKEE (reference sequence).

Concerning this clone: A much larger clone is a single base away; this may be a read error. Other DNA sequences within the sample encode an identical CDR3. This sequence joins TRBV5-1 and TRBJ2-7; 10 nucleotides agree with TRBD2. CDR3 size: 16 residues. The germline CDR1 and CDR2 sequences are SGHRS and YFSETQ. This CDR3 is CASSLDTSGDSYEQYF. In DNA form, the CDR3 reads TGTGCCAGCAGCTTGGATACTAGCGGGGACTCCTACGAGCAGTACTTC.